The clone carrying this T cell receptor (beta chain) was detected ten times or more. Its antigen is unknown. The data were obtained in a study of T cells in Graves' hyperthyroidism and ophthalmopathy. Overall study results and limits: The model foresaw ophthalmopathy a median approximately 6.3 months prior to onset.

The CDR3 runs 14 residues. Germline CDR1 reads SGHAT; CDR2 reads FQNNGV. The trim removed 5 bases at V and 4 bases at J, leaving 6 bases unmatched. RNA transcripts were the template for amplifying TCR beta CDR3 regions. Carried out on the TCR CDR3, a first-round RT-PCR used the HTBI primer set. TCRdb re-derived calls from the multiplex PCR reads in MiXCR, one entry per CDR3 protein. In the table there are some 620,000 distinct CDR3 sequences, around 15% of which are singletons. What was sequenced was blood. This clonotype originated in a woman aged 25 to 45 with Graves' hyperthyroidism. The chain couples TRBV11-2 to TRBJ1-2; 8 bases match TRBD1. The CDR3 DNA sequence: TGTGCCAGCAGCCCACGGACAGGGCCCTATGGCTACACCTTC. Its protein is CASSPRTGPYGYTF.